This T cell receptor (beta chain) was identified in a study of neurological immune-mediated disorders. Time point defined: longitudinal time-point 3. It was from 2 million PBMCs stored at -80 C that the unsorted libraries were obtained. The germline CDR1 and CDR2 sequences are SGHDT and YYEEEE. Germline trimming cut 5 bases from V and 2 bases from J; bases unmatched to any gene: 17. The length of the CDR3 is 18 residues. This clonotype was counted ten times or more. Its target is unknown. Study-level findings and limits: HTLV-1-associated myelopathy displayed the greatest TCR clonal expansion, and multiple sclerosis exhibited the smallest, lower than that of healthy controls.

TCRdb analysed the 5' RACE reads with MiXCR anew, one entry per CDR3 protein. The sample contains about 99,000 distinct CDR3 sequences, 10% to 14% of which appear only once. Sample: PBMCs. This chain links TRBV5-6 with TRBJ2-5; 8 bases match TRBD2. The TCR was taken from a female donor with HTLV-1-associated myelopathy (HAM/TSP). The CDR3 reads CASRRTPGLGGEQETQYF. CDR3 DNA sequence: TGTGCCAGCAGGCGAACTCCGGGACTAGGGGGGGAGCAAGAGACCCAGTACTTC. Together with reference TRBV5-6 and TRBJ2-5, the CDR3 gives the full variable domain: DAGVTQSPTHLIKTRGQQVTLRCSPKSGHDTVSWYQQALGQGPQFIFQYYEEEERQRGNFPDRFSGHQFPNYSSELNVNALLLGDSALYLCASRRTPGLGGEQETQYFGPGTRLLVL.